The sequence of this T cell receptor (beta chain) was determined in a study of T-cell memory formation after mild COVID-19. At the level of the study: TCR clusters were mostly confined to one donor each.

Study-level results: Clones contracting day 15 to 85 were balanced CD4/CD8; later expanders leaned CD4+. The study detected some responding clones in pre-infection memory, suggesting cross-reactive memory joined.

The CDR3 loop spans 16 amino acids. V lost 3 bases to trimming and J lost 0 bases, with 12 bases between them. Germline-derived CDR1 and CDR2 are SEHNR and FQNEAQ (reference sequence). MiXCR, applied by TCRdb to the 5' RACE reads, yields one record per CDR3 protein. Here the sample spans roughly 400,000 distinct CDR3 sequences, under 20% being singletons. There are a few counts of this clonotype. What it binds is not known. The specimen was PBMCs or a T cell subset sorted from them (not recorded which). The V and J genes are TRBV7-9 and TRBJ1-3, with a tentative D call TRBD1 (6 bases). The TCR comes from a man younger than 35 who had mild COVID-19 (a few samples of this study predate the infection). Cell type and time point are not known. CDR3 sequence: CASSLRGQNSGNTIYF. As DNA, the CDR3 is TGTGCCAGCAGCTTGAGGGGACAAAACTCTGGAAACACCATATATTTT.